Listed below are T cell receptor beta chains from one sample, sequenced in a study of blood T cell repertoires in COVID-19. TCRdb's table, derived via immunoSEQ multiplex PCR, lists solely in-frame clones and lacks some. The repertoire has 100,000 to 150,000 clones, approximately 88% of them found once; the top ten carry roughly 15%. Material: peripheral blood. The receptors stem from a woman older than 75 with acute or convalescent COVID-19. Each CDR3 is given with its conserved first and last residue. Fields, in order: V gene, clone size, D gene, J gene, CDR3 DNA, CDR3 protein. A D gene is named only where the DNA matches it firmly. Clone size appears in some rows only: once, few, many, or a class for an expanded clone.

TRBV7-2	-	-	TRBJ1-5	TGTGCCAGCAGCTTAGTTCCTCTCAATCAGCCCCAGCATTTT	CASSLVPLNQPQHF
TRBV30	-	-	TRBJ1-1	TGTGCCTGGAGTGTTTCTCCAGGGTACACTGAAGCTTTCTTT	CAWSVSPGYTEAFF
TRBV11-2	once	-	TRBJ2-1	TGTGCCAGCAGCTTTGTAGGCGGGATTTCCTACAATGAGCAGTTCTTC	CASSFVGGISYNEQFF
TRBV9	-	-	TRBJ1-6	TGTGCCAGCAGCGTAGAGCACAGGGCGAATTCACCCCTCCACTTT	CASSVEHRANSPLHF
TRBV29-1	-	-	TRBJ1-2	TGCAGCGTTGCCGTGGAGGGGAATGGCTACACCTTC	CSVAVEGNGYTF
TRBV10-1	-	-	TRBJ2-7	TGCGCCAGCAGTCCGGGACACCTACCCTACGAGCAGTACTTC	CASSPGHLPYEQYF
TRBV3-1/TRBV3-2	-	-	TRBJ1-1	TGTGCCAGCAGCCAGGGGGCCACTGAAGCTTTCTTT	CASSQGATEAFF
TRBV7-8	-	-	TRBJ2-2	TGTGCCAGCAGCTTAGTGGGCTCCGGGGAGCTGTTTTTT	CASSLVGSGELFF
TRBV6-5	-	TRBD1	TRBJ1-1	TGTGCCAGCAGTCCCGGACAGGGGAAGACTGAAGCTTTCTTT	CASSPGQGKTEAFF
TRBV7-2	-	-	TRBJ1-1	TGTGCCAGCAGCTTAGGAGGAGGGTGGGCCACTGAAGCTTTCTTT	CASSLGGGWATEAFF
TRBV4-2	-	-	TRBJ2-6	TGTGCCAGCAGCCAAGCAGGGGTTGGGGCCAACGTCCTGACTTTC	CASSQAGVGANVLTF
TRBV11-2	-	-	TRBJ1-6	TGTGCCAGCAGCCGTGGGACAAGGCAATCACCCCTCCACTTT	CASSRGTRQSPLHF
TRBV7-2	few	-	TRBJ2-1	TGTGCCAGCAGCTCCCAGCGGTCTTCCAATGAGCAGTTCTTC	CASSSQRSSNEQFF
TRBV4-3	-	TRBD2	TRBJ2-3	TGCGCCAGCAGCCGACAATTAGCGGGAGGTGGCACAGATACGCAGTATTTT	CASSRQLAGGGTDTQYF
TRBV3-1/TRBV3-2	-	TRBD1	TRBJ2-1	TGTGCCAGCAGCCAAGCAGGGACAGGGACTGAGCAGTTCTTC	CASSQAGTGTEQFF
TRBV7-2	-	TRBD1	TRBJ1-2	TGTGCCAGCAGCTTAAATTCAAACCTGGACAGGGGTGGCTACACCTTC	CASSLNSNLDRGGYTF
TRBV6-2/TRBV6-3	few	-	TRBJ1-5	TGTGCCAGCAGTTCCAGCGGGACAAGACAGCATTTT	CASSSSGTRQHF
TRBV7-2	-	-	TRBJ2-2	TGTGCCAGCAGCTTAGTTTCGAAAGGGGGGGCATCTCGCACCGGGGAGCTGTTTTTT	CASSLVSKGGASRTGELFF
TRBV19	-	-	TRBJ2-3	TGTGCCAGTTCCACCGGGGTGGCAGATACGCAGTATTTT	CASSTGVADTQYF
TRBV19	-	TRBD1	TRBJ2-1	TGTGCCAGTAGTGCCTCACCGGGACAGGGTGGCAATGAGCAGTTCTTC	CASSASPGQGGNEQFF
TRBV6-5	-	TRBD1	TRBJ1-2	TGTGCCAGCAGCCGGACAGGGCCTAACTATGGCTACACCTTC	CASSRTGPNYGYTF
TRBV18	-	TRBD1	TRBJ1-1	TGTGCCAGCTCACTGAGGGACAGGGGAACTGAAGCTTTCTTT	CASSLRDRGTEAFF
TRBV20-1	-	TRBD2	TRBJ2-1	TGCAGTGCTAGTGGTCTAGCGGGAGTCGGCGAGCAGTTCTTC	CSASGLAGVGEQFF
TRBV5-1	few	-	TRBJ1-1	TGCGCCAGCAGCACCGGTCAGGGGAACACTGAAGCTTTCTTT	CASSTGQGNTEAFF
TRBV6-2/TRBV6-3	-	TRBD2	TRBJ2-1	TGTGCCAGCAGTTACGCGGGGGTGAGTTACAATGAGCAGTTCTTC	CASSYAGVSYNEQFF
TRBV5-1	-	-	TRBJ1-2	TGCGCCAGCAGCGTTCGCCCCTCGGGGGGAAACTATGGCTACACCTTC	CASSVRPSGGNYGYTF
TRBV7-9	-	-	TRBJ2-5	TGTGCCAGCAGCTTGGGGCGGGAGACCCAGTACTTC	CASSLGRETQYF
TRBV5-1	many	TRBD1	TRBJ2-1	TGCGCCAGCAGCTTAACTTTACAGGGGCTTTCCGGCAATGAGCAGTTCTTC	CASSLTLQGLSGNEQFF
TRBV30	once	TRBD1	TRBJ1-2	TGTGCCTGGGGGACAGGGAGAAACTATGGCTACACCTTC	CAWGTGRNYGYTF
TRBV9	-	-	TRBJ1-2	TGTGCCAGCAGCGTTTCGGGGGAGGACTATGGCTACACCTTC	CASSVSGEDYGYTF
TRBV19	few	TRBD2	TRBJ2-7	TGTGCCAGTAGTACCCCGGGACTAGCGGGAGACGAGCAGTACTTC	CASSTPGLAGDEQYF
TRBV7-2	-	-	TRBJ1-2	TGTGCCAGCAGCTTAGAGCAGGTCTATGGCTACACCTTC	CASSLEQVYGYTF
TRBV15	-	-	TRBJ1-1	TGTGCCACCAGGCGAGAGATGGGGGGCACTGAAGCTTTCTTT	CATRREMGGTEAFF
TRBV11-2	-	-	TRBJ1-1	TGTGCCAGCAGCTTAGGTGGGGGGGATGGGGCTGAAGCTTTCTTT	CASSLGGGDGAEAFF
TRBV19	-	TRBD1	TRBJ1-5	TGTGCCAGTAGTCGTCAGGGGGATCAGCCCCAGCATTTT	CASSRQGDQPQHF
TRBV6-5	-	-	TRBJ1-1	TGTGCCAGCAGTTGGGGCCCCGCGGGGGCTGAAGCTTTCTTT	CASSWGPAGAEAFF
TRBV5-1	-	TRBD1	TRBJ1-2	TGCGCCAGCAGCACCGACCCGGGACAGGCTAACTATGGCTACACCTTC	CASSTDPGQANYGYTF
TRBV11-3	-	TRBD1	TRBJ2-2	TGTGCCAGCAGCCGACAGGGTGGGCTAGGTAACACCGGGGAGCTGTTTTTT	CASSRQGGLGNTGELFF
TRBV7-9	few	-	TRBJ1-6	TGTGCCAGCAGCCCACGGCAGGGGAATTCACCCCTCCACTTT	CASSPRQGNSPLHF
TRBV18	few	-	TRBJ1-1	TGTGCCAGCTCACCCGGAAGGGGCACTGAAGCTTTCTTT	CASSPGRGTEAFF
TRBV9	-	-	TRBJ2-5	TGTGCCAGCAGCGTAGACGGGGGAGCCGGAGAGACCCAGTACTTC	CASSVDGGAGETQYF
TRBV19	-	-	TRBJ2-5	TGTGCCAGTAGTACCTGGCGGGCCTCCCAAGAGACCCAGTACTTC	CASSTWRASQETQYF